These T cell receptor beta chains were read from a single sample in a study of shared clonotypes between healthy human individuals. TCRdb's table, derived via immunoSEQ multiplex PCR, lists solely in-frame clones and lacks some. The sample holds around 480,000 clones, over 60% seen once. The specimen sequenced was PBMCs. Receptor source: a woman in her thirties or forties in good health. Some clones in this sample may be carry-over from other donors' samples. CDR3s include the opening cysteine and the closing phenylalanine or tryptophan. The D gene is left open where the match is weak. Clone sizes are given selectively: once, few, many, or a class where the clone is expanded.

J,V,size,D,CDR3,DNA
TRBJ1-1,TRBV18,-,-,CASSPRSGGTEAFF,TGTGCCAGCTCACCACGTTCGGGGGGCACTGAAGCTTTCTTT
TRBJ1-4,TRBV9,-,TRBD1,CASSSTGTGYEKLFF,TGTGCCAGCAGCAGTACCGGGACAGGGTATGAAAAACTGTTTTTT
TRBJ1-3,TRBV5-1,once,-,CASSLATYKGTIYF,TGCGCCAGCAGCTTGGCCACTTACAAGGGCACCATATATTTT
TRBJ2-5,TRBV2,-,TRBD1,CASSERAGGLETQYF,TGTGCCAGCAGTGAGAGGGCAGGGGGCTTAGAGACCCAGTACTTC
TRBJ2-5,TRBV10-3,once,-,CAIRQTRDQETQYF,TGTGCCATCAGGCAAACCCGGGATCAAGAGACCCAGTACTTC
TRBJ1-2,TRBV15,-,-,CATSLGRDYGYTF,TGTGCCACCAGCTTAGGGCGGGACTATGGCTACACCTTC
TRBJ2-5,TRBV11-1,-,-,CASSLALPGETQYF,TGTGCCAGCAGCTTAGCCCTTCCGGGGGAGACCCAGTACTTC
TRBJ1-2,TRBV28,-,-,CASTADPDGYTF,TGTGCCAGCACCGCGGACCCGGATGGCTACACCTTC
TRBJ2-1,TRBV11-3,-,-,CASSLGRPGLGDEQFF,TGTGCCAGCAGCTTGGGGAGACCAGGGTTAGGTGATGAGCAGTTCTTC
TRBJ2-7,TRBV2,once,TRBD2,CASNLAGRPYEQYF,TGTGCCAGCAATCTAGCGGGACGTCCCTACGAGCAGTACTTC
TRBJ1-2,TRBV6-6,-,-,CASSYSVWGYTF,TGTGCCAGCAGTTACTCGGTCTGGGGCTACACCTTC
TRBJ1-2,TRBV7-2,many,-,CASSNPAGNYGYTF,TGTGCCAGCAGCAACCCCGCCGGGAACTATGGCTACACCTTC
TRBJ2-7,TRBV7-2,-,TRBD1,CASSSDTGGEQYF,TGTGCCAGCAGCTCAGATACAGGGGGCGAGCAGTACTTC
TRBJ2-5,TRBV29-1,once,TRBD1,CSVTGAGVETQYF,TGCAGCGTAACAGGGGCGGGTGTAGAGACCCAGTACTTC
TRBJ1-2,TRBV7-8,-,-,CASSLQAGSNYGYTF,TGTGCCAGCAGCTTACAGGCTGGTTCTAACTATGGCTACACCTTC
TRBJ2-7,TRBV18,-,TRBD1,CASSPGTGLPYEQYF,TGTGCCAGCTCTCCCGGGACAGGGCTTCCCTACGAGCAGTACTTC